The 11 T cell receptor beta chains below all came from one sample that was sequenced in a study of T cells in Graves' hyperthyroidism and ophthalmopathy. From RNA transcripts, TCR beta CDR3 regions were amplified. A set of HTBI primers served as the primers for a first-round RT-PCR of the TCR CDR3. Each CDR3 protein is one row after TCRdb ran MiXCR on the multiplex PCR reads. The sample contains about 58,000 distinct CDR3 sequences, about 50% of which appear only once. Material for sequencing was blood. These receptors were obtained from a woman younger than 45 with Graves' ophthalmopathy.

Of note for this clonotype: The junction departs from germline at one end; a sequencing error may be responsible. The V call is TRBV27, the J call TRBJ1-5, with D possibly TRBD1 on 5 matching bases. The V gene's germline CDR1 is MNHEY and CDR2 SMNVEV (reference sequence). There are 13 residues in the CDR3. The CDR3 region has the DNA TGTGCCAGCAGTTTAATAGAGGGGCAGCCCCAGCAGTTT. As protein: CASSLIEGQPQQF.

Concerning this clonotype itself: Given a much more abundant clone one base away, this may be a read error. The V call is TRBV3-1, the J call TRBJ2-1, with TRBD2 as a possible D gene (5 bases). The length of the CDR3 is 12 residues. V lost 2 bases and J 9 bases, leaving 8 bases between the germline ends. Germline loops: CDR1 LGHDT, CDR2 YNNKEL (reference sequence). In nucleotides, the CDR3 is TGTGCCAGCAGCCAAATTACTAGTGAGCAGTTCTTC. Amino acid sequence: CASSQITSEQFF.

Remarks on this clonotype: A much bigger clone sits one base away, suggesting this may be a read error. The genes are TRBV28 and TRBJ1-6; D not resolved. The germline gives CDR1 MDHEN, CDR2 SYDVKM. The CDR3 covers 15 residues. CDR3 in amino acids: CASSPDSSCNSPLHF. CDR3 DNA sequence: TGTGCCAGCAGTCCCGATAGCTCCTGTAATTCACCCCTCCACTTT.

The chain is built from TRBV14 and TRBJ2-3, with 10 bases lining up with TRBD2. The CDR3 is 16 residues long. Trimming cost V 0 bases and J 4 bases; bases outside gene matches: 4. Germline CDR1 and CDR2: SGHDN and FVKESK. CDR3 DNA sequence: TGTGCCAGCAGCCAAGATGGAACTAGCGGGGCAGATACGCAGTATTTT. Translated: CASSQDGTSGADTQYF.

This clonotype was detected ten times or more. The chain recombines TRBV2 with TRBJ2-5; 9 positions match TRBD2. The CDR3 runs to 14 residues. Germline assignment: CDR1 SNHLY and CDR2 FYNNEI. Unmatched junction bases numbered 7, after V lost 6 bases and J lost 5 bases. CDR3 residues: CASRATSGTETQYF. The DNA of the CDR3 is TGTGCCAGCAGAGCGACTAGCGGTACTGAGACCCAGTACTTC.

By share of the sample, this clonotype is medium-sized (0.01 to 0.1%). The CDR3 nucleotides are TGCAGTGCTAGAGATCTAGCGGGAGGATTCTACGAGCAGTACTTC. Its protein product is CSARDLAGGFYEQYF. The J gene is TRBJ2-7, the V gene TRBV20-1; 11 nucleotides align to TRBD2. Germline CDR1 is DFQATT and CDR2 is SNEGSKA (reference sequence). This CDR3 is built from 15 residues. Trimming cost V 0 bases and J 3 bases; bases outside gene matches: 4.

CDR3: CATSRPITAGITDTQYF. Written as DNA, the CDR3 is TGTGCCACCAGCAGGCCGATAACAGCGGGGATCACAGATACGCAGTATTTT. This chain joins TRBV15 and TRBJ2-3, with TRBD2 matching over 7 bases. This CDR3 region has 17 residues. The ends lost 3 bases at V and 2 bases at J; junction bases unmatched: 11. Germline CDR1 is LNHNV and CDR2 is YYDKDF (reference sequence).

Concerning this clonotype: A read error may account for a junction end that differs from germline. This chain joins TRBV5-1 and TRBJ2-3; D may match TRBD1 or TRBD2 (6 bases each). The CDR3 covers 16 residues. CDR1 and CDR2 from the germline V gene are SGHRS and YFSETQ. CDR3: CASSLANTGRTDTQNF. The CDR3, as DNA: TGTGCCAGCAGCTTGGCCAATACAGGGAGGACAGATACGCAGAATTTT.

The table lists this clonotype with many counts. The V call is TRBV12-3 or TRBV12-4, the J call TRBJ2-1, with TRBD2 as a possible D gene (6 bases). V was trimmed by 5 bases and J by 10 bases, leaving 12 bases between them. This CDR3 comprises 12 residues. This chain's CDR3 is CASSQPTREQFF. The CDR3 DNA reads TGTGCCAGCAGTCAACCGACTAGGGAGCAGTTCTTC.

On this clonotype itself: One end of the junction is discordant with germline, which a read error may explain. The V call is TRBV24-1, the J call TRBJ1-2; TRBD1 aligns across 9 bases. Germline V gives CDR1 KGHDR, CDR2 SFDVKD. The CDR3 runs to 12 residues. The DNA for the CDR3 is TGTACCACCGGGACAGGGTATTTTGGCTACACCTTC. Its translation: CTTGTGYFGYTF.

In its sample, this clonotype was seen many times. The V call is TRBV9, the J call TRBJ2-1; 11 nucleotides align to TRBD2. This CDR3 is 16 amino acids long. CDR1 and CDR2 from the germline V gene are SGDLS and YYNGEE. V lost 3 bases to trimming and J lost 6 bases; unmatched junction nucleotides: 8. The CDR3 sequence: CASSGTSGSLANEQFF. The CDR3 region has the DNA TGTGCCAGCAGCGGAACTAGCGGGAGCCTAGCCAATGAGCAGTTCTTC. The whole variable domain, filled in from reference TRBV9 and TRBJ2-1, reads DSGVTQTPKHLITATGQRVTLRCSPRSGDLSVYWYQQSLDQGLQFLIQYYNGEERAKGNILERFSAQQFPDLHSELNLSSLELGDSALYFCASSGTSGSLANEQFFGPGTRLTVL.